A selection of T cell receptor beta chains follows, all from one sample in a study of CD8 T cells in Susac syndrome. TCRdb reanalysed the immunoSEQ multiplex PCR reads using MiXCR and keeps one entry per CDR3 protein. The table has 150,000 to 190,000 distinct CDR3 sequences, around 95% seen once. The source material was CD8+ T cells from PBMCs. All receptors derive from a human donor with multiple sclerosis. Each CDR3 is given with its conserved first and last residue. Fields, in order: clone size, D gene, V gene, J gene, CDR3 protein, CDR3 DNA. A D gene is named only where the DNA matches it firmly. The size field is filled for only some rows; it gives once, few, many or a size class.

clone size: NA
D gene: TRBD1
V gene: TRBV30
J gene: TRBJ1-1
CDR3 protein: CAWSWDRVYTEAFF
CDR3 DNA: TGTGCCTGGAGCTGGGACAGGGTATATACTGAAGCTTTCTTT

clone size: NA
D gene: TRBD2
V gene: TRBV20-1
J gene: TRBJ2-1
CDR3 protein: CSALSGTSGGDEQFF
CDR3 DNA: TGCAGTGCACTTTCCGGGACTAGCGGGGGGGATGAGCAGTTCTTC

clone size: NA
D gene: NA
V gene: TRBV27
J gene: TRBJ2-7
CDR3 protein: CASSLSRQGGLYEQYF
CDR3 DNA: TGTGCCAGCAGTTTATCGAGGCAGGGGGGACTCTACGAGCAGTACTTC

clone size: NA
D gene: NA
V gene: TRBV11-2
J gene: TRBJ2-7
CDR3 protein: CASSLDGQYF
CDR3 DNA: TGTGCCAGCAGCCTGGACGGGCAGTACTTC

clone size: NA
D gene: TRBD1
V gene: TRBV27
J gene: TRBJ1-1
CDR3 protein: CASRTGTAEAFF
CDR3 DNA: TGTGCCAGCAGAACTGGGACAGCCGAAGCTTTCTTT

clone size: NA
D gene: TRBD2
V gene: TRBV2
J gene: TRBJ2-1
CDR3 protein: CASSVDGGANEQFF
CDR3 DNA: TGTGCCAGCAGTGTAGACGGGGGGGCAAATGAGCAGTTCTTC

clone size: NA
D gene: NA
V gene: TRBV7-2
J gene: TRBJ2-3
CDR3 protein: CASSLGGGYGMADTQYF
CDR3 DNA: TGTGCCAGCAGCTTAGGTGGCGGTTATGGCATGGCAGATACGCAGTATTTT

clone size: NA
D gene: TRBD2
V gene: TRBV7-9
J gene: TRBJ2-1
CDR3 protein: CASSTQPLAGASSYNEQFF
CDR3 DNA: TGTGCCAGCAGCACCCAGCCACTAGCGGGGGCCAGCTCCTACAATGAGCAGTTCTTC

clone size: NA
D gene: NA
V gene: TRBV5-1
J gene: TRBJ2-1
CDR3 protein: CASSLAERGPSYNEQFF
CDR3 DNA: TGCGCCAGCAGCTTGGCGGAACGGGGGCCCTCCTACAATGAGCAGTTCTTC

clone size: NA
D gene: NA
V gene: TRBV13
J gene: TRBJ1-2
CDR3 protein: CASSLGAVDGYTF
CDR3 DNA: TGTGCCAGCAGCTTAGGGGCGGTAGATGGCTACACCTTC

clone size: NA
D gene: NA
V gene: TRBV6-4
J gene: TRBJ2-5
CDR3 protein: CASSYTATAQKETQYF
CDR3 DNA: TGTGCCAGCAGTTACACGGCGACAGCGCAAAAAGAGACCCAGTACTTC

clone size: NA
D gene: TRBD2
V gene: TRBV9
J gene: TRBJ2-1
CDR3 protein: CASSPGGDDEQFF
CDR3 DNA: TGTGCCAGCAGCCCGGGGGGTGACGATGAGCAGTTCTTC

clone size: NA
D gene: NA
V gene: TRBV3-1
J gene: TRBJ2-4
CDR3 protein: CASSQGGRGLGENIQYF
CDR3 DNA: TGTGCCAGCAGCCAAGGGGGCCGGGGGCTGGGCGAAAACATTCAGTACTTC

clone size: NA
D gene: TRBD1
V gene: TRBV29-1
J gene: TRBJ1-1
CDR3 protein: CSVETGGNTEAFF
CDR3 DNA: TGCAGCGTTGAGACAGGGGGGAACACTGAAGCTTTCTTT

clone size: NA
D gene: NA
V gene: TRBV24-1
J gene: TRBJ2-1
CDR3 protein: CATSPRGDEQFF
CDR3 DNA: TGTGCCACCAGTCCACGCGGGGATGAGCAGTTCTTC

clone size: NA
D gene: NA
V gene: TRBV6-6
J gene: TRBJ2-3
CDR3 protein: CATTVTYFTDTQYF
CDR3 DNA: TGTGCCACCACAGTTACCTACTTCACAGATACGCAGTATTTT

clone size: NA
D gene: TRBD1
V gene: TRBV7-8
J gene: TRBJ1-6
CDR3 protein: CASRIDRGRSPLHF
CDR3 DNA: TGTGCCAGCAGGATTGACAGGGGTCGTTCACCCCTCCACTTT

clone size: once
D gene: TRBD2
V gene: TRBV20-1
J gene: TRBJ2-7
CDR3 protein: CSARGSGGYEQYF
CDR3 DNA: TGCAGTGCTAGAGGATCGGGGGGCTACGAGCAGTACTTC

clone size: NA
D gene: NA
V gene: TRBV15
J gene: TRBJ2-6
CDR3 protein: CATSSLRGYNVLTF
CDR3 DNA: TGTGCCACCAGCTCCCTCCGGGGCTACAACGTCCTGACTTTC

clone size: NA
D gene: NA
V gene: TRBV9
J gene: TRBJ2-5
CDR3 protein: CASSVWAGASQETQYF
CDR3 DNA: TGTGCCAGCAGCGTCTGGGCGGGGGCTAGCCAAGAGACCCAGTACTTC

clone size: NA
D gene: NA
V gene: TRBV24-1
J gene: TRBJ2-3
CDR3 protein: CATSDSQGGPDTQYF
CDR3 DNA: TGTGCCACCAGTGATTCCCAGGGGGGCCCAGATACGCAGTATTTT

clone size: NA
D gene: TRBD1
V gene: TRBV29-1
J gene: TRBJ1-1
CDR3 protein: CSAGRGLRAEAFF
CDR3 DNA: TGCAGCGCTGGGAGGGGGCTTAGGGCTGAAGCTTTCTTT

clone size: NA
D gene: NA
V gene: TRBV7-8
J gene: TRBJ1-5
CDR3 protein: CASSTAGPINQPQHF
CDR3 DNA: TGTGCCAGCAGCACCGCCGGACCGATTAATCAGCCCCAGCATTTT

clone size: NA
D gene: NA
V gene: TRBV6-5
J gene: TRBJ1-1
CDR3 protein: CASSYSTGGRTEAFF
CDR3 DNA: TGTGCCAGCAGTTACTCGACCGGGGGCCGGACTGAAGCTTTCTTT

clone size: NA
D gene: TRBD1
V gene: TRBV27
J gene: TRBJ1-2
CDR3 protein: CASSFGDRGPDGYTF
CDR3 DNA: TGTGCCAGCAGTTTCGGGGACAGGGGGCCGGATGGCTACACCTTC

clone size: once
D gene: NA
V gene: TRBV7-3
J gene: TRBJ2-7
CDR3 protein: CASSYGFNYEQYF
CDR3 DNA: TGTGCCAGCAGCTACGGATTTAACTACGAGCAGTACTTC

clone size: NA
D gene: NA
V gene: TRBV20-1
J gene: TRBJ1-6
CDR3 protein: CSARDRGGRVYGSPLHF
CDR3 DNA: TGCAGTGCTAGAGATAGGGGAGGGAGGGTATATGGTTCACCCCTCCACTTT

clone size: NA
D gene: TRBD1
V gene: TRBV20-1
J gene: TRBJ1-1
CDR3 protein: CSARIQGNEAFF
CDR3 DNA: TGCAGTGCTAGGATACAGGGGAATGAAGCTTTCTTT

clone size: NA
D gene: NA
V gene: TRBV3-1
J gene: TRBJ2-7
CDR3 protein: CASSHGPSYEQYF
CDR3 DNA: TGTGCCAGCAGCCATGGCCCATCCTACGAGCAGTACTTC

clone size: NA
D gene: NA
V gene: TRBV27
J gene: TRBJ1-6
CDR3 protein: CASGGSYNSPLHF
CDR3 DNA: TGTGCCTCCGGAGGCTCCTATAATTCACCCCTCCACTTT

clone size: NA
D gene: NA
V gene: TRBV12-5
J gene: TRBJ2-7
CDR3 protein: CASGSSYEQYF
CDR3 DNA: TGTGCTAGTGGTTCCTCCTACGAGCAGTACTTC

clone size: NA
D gene: NA
V gene: TRBV27
J gene: TRBJ2-1
CDR3 protein: CASALGGSYNEQFF
CDR3 DNA: TGTGCCAGCGCCCTCGGGGGCTCCTACAATGAGCAGTTCTTC

clone size: NA
D gene: NA
V gene: TRBV20-1
J gene: TRBJ1-2
CDR3 protein: CSARLLDSHGYTF
CDR3 DNA: TGCAGTGCTAGATTACTCGACAGCCATGGCTACACCTTC

clone size: NA
D gene: NA
V gene: TRBV10-3
J gene: TRBJ2-3
CDR3 protein: CAIRATGRTDTQYF
CDR3 DNA: TGTGCCATCAGAGCGACGGGTCGCACAGATACGCAGTATTTT

clone size: NA
D gene: TRBD2
V gene: TRBV2
J gene: TRBJ2-1
CDR3 protein: CASVGTSGSNEQFF
CDR3 DNA: TGTGCCAGCGTGGGGACTAGCGGATCCAATGAGCAGTTCTTC

clone size: NA
D gene: NA
V gene: TRBV15
J gene: TRBJ1-2
CDR3 protein: CATSRDLAAYGYTF
CDR3 DNA: TGTGCCACCAGCAGAGATCTGGCAGCCTATGGCTACACCTTC

clone size: NA
D gene: NA
V gene: TRBV3-1
J gene: TRBJ2-7
CDR3 protein: CASSQDVGGYEQYF
CDR3 DNA: TGTGCCAGCAGCCAAGATGTTGGGGGATACGAGCAGTACTTC

clone size: NA
D gene: TRBD2
V gene: TRBV19
J gene: TRBJ2-1
CDR3 protein: CATAGVGYNEQFF
CDR3 DNA: TGTGCCACCGCGGGGGTGGGCTACAATGAGCAGTTCTTC

clone size: NA
D gene: NA
V gene: TRBV9
J gene: TRBJ1-1
CDR3 protein: CASSVVGATEAFF
CDR3 DNA: TGTGCCAGCAGCGTAGTGGGGGCCACTGAAGCTTTCTTT

clone size: NA
D gene: TRBD1
V gene: TRBV27
J gene: TRBJ2-5
CDR3 protein: CASSSGQGRETQYF
CDR3 DNA: TGTGCCAGCAGTTCGGGACAGGGGAGAGAGACCCAGTACTTC

clone size: NA
D gene: TRBD1
V gene: TRBV23-1
J gene: TRBJ1-6
CDR3 protein: CASSQSWTGKASDSPLHF
CDR3 DNA: TGCGCCAGCAGTCAATCCTGGACAGGGAAGGCATCCGATTCACCCCTCCACTTT

clone size: once
D gene: TRBD1
V gene: TRBV29-1
J gene: TRBJ2-2
CDR3 protein: CSVEAGTGVSGELFF
CDR3 DNA: TGCAGCGTTGAAGCCGGGACAGGGGTGTCCGGGGAGCTGTTTTTT

clone size: NA
D gene: TRBD1
V gene: TRBV5-1
J gene: TRBJ2-3
CDR3 protein: CASSLTHITGTGSTDTQYF
CDR3 DNA: TGCGCCAGCAGCTTGACCCACATAACCGGGACAGGGAGCACAGATACGCAGTATTTT

clone size: NA
D gene: TRBD2
V gene: TRBV11-2
J gene: TRBJ2-1
CDR3 protein: CASSPGGWDNEQFF
CDR3 DNA: TGTGCCAGCAGCCCCGGGGGGTGGGACAATGAGCAGTTCTTC

clone size: NA
D gene: NA
V gene: TRBV5-6
J gene: TRBJ1-3
CDR3 protein: CASSPSSGNTIYF
CDR3 DNA: TGTGCCAGCTCACCTTCCTCTGGAAACACCATATATTTT

clone size: NA
D gene: NA
V gene: TRBV12-3/TRBV12-4
J gene: TRBJ1-5
CDR3 protein: CASSPTGYNQPQHF
CDR3 DNA: TGTGCCAGCAGCCCGACAGGTTACAATCAGCCCCAGCATTTT

clone size: NA
D gene: NA
V gene: TRBV6-1
J gene: TRBJ1-2
CDR3 protein: CASRGAEGYTF
CDR3 DNA: TGTGCCAGTAGGGGGGCCGAGGGCTACACCTTC

clone size: NA
D gene: NA
V gene: TRBV24-1
J gene: TRBJ2-5
CDR3 protein: CATSDPNQQGGSLRETQYF
CDR3 DNA: TGTGCCACCAGTGATCCCAACCAACAGGGTGGGTCATTACGGGAGACCCAGTACTTC

clone size: NA
D gene: NA
V gene: TRBV20-1
J gene: TRBJ2-2
CDR3 protein: CSARGAANTGELFF
CDR3 DNA: TGCAGTGCTAGAGGGGCAGCGAACACCGGGGAGCTGTTTTTT

clone size: NA
D gene: TRBD1
V gene: TRBV27
J gene: TRBJ1-2
CDR3 protein: CASSLRGQTYGYTF
CDR3 DNA: TGTGCCAGCAGTCTCCGGGGACAGACTTATGGCTACACCTTC

clone size: NA
D gene: NA
V gene: TRBV12-5
J gene: TRBJ2-1
CDR3 protein: CASGFNPDEQFF
CDR3 DNA: TGTGCTAGTGGTTTCAATCCGGATGAGCAGTTCTTC

clone size: NA
D gene: NA
V gene: TRBV30
J gene: TRBJ1-5
CDR3 protein: CAWSNSEGQPQHF
CDR3 DNA: TGTGCCTGGAGCAATTCGGAGGGACAGCCCCAGCATTTT

clone size: once
D gene: NA
V gene: TRBV12-3/TRBV12-4
J gene: TRBJ1-2
CDR3 protein: CASSLGIGIGQGPGYTF
CDR3 DNA: TGTGCCAGCAGTTTAGGTATAGGAATTGGGCAGGGCCCTGGCTACACCTTC

clone size: NA
D gene: TRBD1
V gene: TRBV20-1
J gene: TRBJ1-5
CDR3 protein: CSAREGTENQPQHF
CDR3 DNA: TGCAGTGCTAGAGAGGGGACAGAGAATCAGCCCCAGCATTTT

clone size: NA
D gene: NA
V gene: TRBV29-1
J gene: TRBJ2-1
CDR3 protein: CSVLTGTTGVYEQFF
CDR3 DNA: TGCAGCGTGCTAACCGGGACAACCGGAGTCTATGAGCAGTTCTTC

clone size: NA
D gene: TRBD2
V gene: TRBV7-9
J gene: TRBJ2-3
CDR3 protein: CASSLPPVERGDIDTQYF
CDR3 DNA: TGTGCCAGCAGCTTGCCCCCTGTAGAGCGGGGGGACATAGATACGCAGTATTTT

clone size: NA
D gene: TRBD1
V gene: TRBV20-1
J gene: TRBJ1-1
CDR3 protein: CSARASGQGILNTEAFF
CDR3 DNA: TGCAGTGCTAGAGCTTCGGGACAGGGAATCTTGAACACTGAAGCTTTCTTT

clone size: NA
D gene: NA
V gene: TRBV5-4
J gene: TRBJ1-2
CDR3 protein: CASNLDGDYGYTF
CDR3 DNA: TGTGCCAGCAACCTGGATGGGGACTATGGCTACACCTTC

clone size: NA
D gene: NA
V gene: TRBV2
J gene: TRBJ2-4
CDR3 protein: CASSPRGSDIQYF
CDR3 DNA: TGTGCCAGCAGTCCCAGGGGATCGGACATTCAGTACTTC